The clone carrying this T cell receptor beta chain has only one observation. Germline CDR1 SSHAT, CDR2 FNYEAQ (reference sequence). V gave up 5 bases and J gave up 4 bases, with 17 bases separating them. This CDR3 comprises 15 residues. The sample belongs to a study of blood T cell repertoires in COVID-19. The overall study: Sites in the United States, Italy and Spain provided acute and convalescent COVID-19 samples. PBMCs, B-cell-depleted T cells, or T cells were the source of the cDNA or gDNA that made up the material.

Clones were sequenced by immunoSEQ multiplex PCR, and TCRdb holds only the in-frame ones, with some missing. Here the sample spans approximately 150,000 clones, 65% to 90% being singletons. The receptor was isolated from a man between 60 and 75 years old with active or convalescent COVID-19. The sample comprised peripheral blood. The chain carries TRBV7-7 and TRBJ2-5, with D possibly matching TRBD2 (6 bases). The CDR3 nucleotides read TGTGCCAGCAGCCCCCCTGGGGGGTTTGGAGAGACCCAGTACTTC. This gives the protein CASSPPGGFGETQYF.